The rows below give T cell receptor beta chains drawn from one sample of a study of cytomegalovirus exposure and HLA in healthy donors. The data were produced by immunoSEQ multiplex PCR, yet TCRdb's version contains in-frame clones alone and is incomplete. This repertoire shows more than 45,000 clones, 72% found once; its top ten account for 5% to 7.5%. The sample taken for sequencing was PBMCs. The origin of the receptors is a man aged 30 to 45 in good health and CMV-seronegative. CDR3s include the opening cysteine and the closing phenylalanine or tryptophan. A D gene is named only where the DNA matches it firmly. Clone size is not always given. Where it is, it says once, few, many or a class for expanded clones.

TRBJ1-1 NA NA TRBV4-1 CASTGHRMGTEAFF TGCGCCAGCACCGGACATCGTATGGGTACTGAAGCTTTCTTT
TRBJ2-6 NA TRBD2 TRBV27 CASSHRGEGGSGANVLTF TGTGCCAGCAGCCACCGAGGGGAGGGAGGTTCTGGGGCCAACGTCCTGACTTTC
TRBJ2-2 NA TRBD2 TRBV25-1 CASLLTSGTRGELFF TGTGCCAGCTTATTGACTAGCGGGACCCGCGGGGAGCTGTTTTTT
TRBJ2-1 NA NA TRBV27 CASSSGSSSEQFF TGTGCCAGCAGTTCGGGTAGCTCTAGTGAGCAGTTCTTC
TRBJ2-2 NA NA TRBV25-1 CASSARQGNWNTGELFF TGTGCCAGCAGTGCCCGGCAGGGGAATTGGAACACCGGGGAGCTGTTTTTT
TRBJ2-3 NA NA TRBV6-4 CASSSTGDLTDTQYF TGTGCCAGCAGCTCTACGGGAGACCTCACAGATACGCAGTATTTT
TRBJ1-1 NA TRBD1 TRBV4-1 CASSLRTGFALLEAFF TGCGCCAGCAGCCTTCGGACAGGGTTTGCCCTCCTTGAAGCTTTCTTT
TRBJ2-3 NA TRBD1 TRBV30 CAWSVRDRALPTDTQYF TGTGCCTGGAGTGTTAGGGACAGGGCCCTCCCGACAGATACGCAGTATTTT
TRBJ2-7 NA NA TRBV29-1 CSVVGLGSSYEQYF TGCAGCGTTGTCGGGCTAGGGAGCTCCTACGAGCAGTACTTC
TRBJ2-1 NA TRBD1 TRBV10-3 CAISGRDRGLSEQFF TGTGCCATCAGTGGCCGGGACAGGGGGCTTAGTGAGCAGTTCTTC
TRBJ1-1 NA NA TRBV19 CASSVKAWSAEAFF TGTGCCAGTAGTGTCAAAGCGTGGTCCGCTGAAGCTTTCTTT
TRBJ2-6 few TRBD1 TRBV12-5 CASGLVPRDRGPSGANVLTF TGTGCTAGTGGTTTGGTACCGAGGGACAGGGGGCCCTCTGGGGCCAACGTCCTGACTTTC
TRBJ2-1 few TRBD2 TRBV6-4 CASSEDAGLAPYNEQFF TGTGCCAGCAGCGAGGATGCGGGACTAGCGCCGTACAATGAGCAGTTCTTC
TRBJ2-7 NA TRBD2 TRBV6-1 CASSRGGEQYF TGTGCCAGCAGCCGCGGGGGGGAGCAGTACTTC
TRBJ2-3 few NA TRBV6-1 CASSLRQGTDTQYF TGTGCCAGCAGTTTAAGACAGGGCACAGATACGCAGTATTTT
TRBJ1-1 NA TRBD1 TRBV4-1 CASSQEKGAGVRKDTEAFF TGCGCCAGCAGCCAAGAAAAGGGGGCAGGGGTAAGGAAGGACACTGAAGCTTTCTTT
TRBJ1-3 NA NA TRBV5-5 CASSLAGLDTIYF TGTGCCAGCAGCTTGGCCGGTCTGGACACCATATATTTT
TRBJ1-1 NA NA TRBV27 CASSFSWGAEAFF TGTGCCAGCAGTTTCTCATGGGGGGCTGAAGCTTTCTTT
TRBJ2-1 few TRBD2 TRBV7-2 CASSLVAGGRSDEQFF TGTGCCAGCAGCTTAGTTGCGGGAGGGAGAAGCGATGAGCAGTTCTTC
TRBJ2-1 few NA TRBV6-5 CASSPPLYNEQFF TGTGCCAGCAGTCCCCCCCTGTACAATGAGCAGTTCTTC
TRBJ2-1 NA TRBD1 TRBV18 CASSKLGQGYNEQFF TGTGCCAGCTCAAAGCTAGGACAGGGCTACAATGAGCAGTTCTTC
TRBJ2-5 NA NA TRBV15 CATSRGLQETQYF TGTGCCACCAGCAGGGGACTGCAAGAGACCCAGTACTTC
TRBJ2-1 NA TRBD2 TRBV2 CARGLAGGRGEQFF TGTGCCAGAGGACTAGCGGGAGGTCGGGGTGAGCAGTTCTTC
TRBJ2-7 NA NA TRBV25-1 CASSWAGEQYF TGTGCCAGCAGTTGGGCAGGCGAGCAGTACTTC
TRBJ2-1 few TRBD2 TRBV10-2 CAIDARLAGGNEQFF TGCGCCATCGACGCTAGACTAGCGGGGGGCAATGAGCAGTTCTTC
TRBJ1-5 medium-sized NA TRBV30 CAWSRDVSYQPQHF TGTGCCTGGTCGCGGGACGTTTCTTATCAGCCCCAGCATTTT
TRBJ1-1 few NA TRBV13 CASSTDRNTEAFF TGTGCCAGCAGCACTGACAGGAACACTGAAGCTTTCTTT
TRBJ2-6 NA NA TRBV19 CASSIGAGLRSSGANVLTF TGTGCCAGTAGTATAGGGGCAGGCTTAAGAAGCTCTGGGGCCAACGTCCTGACTTTC
TRBJ1-2 NA NA TRBV7-9 CASSLDGDTNYGYTF TGTGCCAGCAGCTTAGACGGGGACACTAACTATGGCTACACCTTC
TRBJ1-4 NA TRBD1 TRBV7-6 CASSQQGTAYEKLFF TGTGCCAGCAGCCAGCAGGGGACAGCGTATGAAAAACTGTTTTTT
TRBJ2-7 medium-sized TRBD2 TRBV6-1 CASSEPLAGVSYEQYF TGTGCCAGCAGTGAACCGCTAGCGGGAGTTTCTTACGAGCAGTACTTC
TRBJ2-7 NA TRBD2 TRBV7-2 CASSLAGLSYEQYF TGTGCCAGCAGCTTAGCGGGACTATCCTACGAGCAGTACTTC
TRBJ2-7 NA TRBD2 TRBV5-1 CASSGRDYLYEQYF TGCGCCAGCAGCGGCCGGGACTACCTCTACGAGCAGTACTTC
TRBJ2-7 once NA TRBV4-1 CASSQAGRNYEQYF TGCGCCAGCAGCCAAGCGGGTAGAAACTACGAGCAGTACTTC
TRBJ2-1 NA NA TRBV7-8 CASSQRGGTYNEQFF TGTGCCAGCAGCCAGAGGGGGGGTACCTACAATGAGCAGTTCTTC
TRBJ2-5 NA TRBD1 TRBV7-2 CASSLVGTGGETQYF TGTGCCAGCAGCTTAGTGGGGACAGGGGGAGAGACCCAGTACTTC
TRBJ1-1 NA TRBD1 TRBV2 CATKRTGVGQAEAFF TGTGCCACCAAACGGACAGGAGTGGGTCAAGCTGAAGCTTTCTTT
TRBJ1-2 NA NA TRBV13 CASSRDRNYGYTF TGTGCCAGCAGCCGCGACAGGAACTATGGCTACACCTTC
TRBJ2-7 few TRBD1 TRBV7-9 CSSSPRQGIGYEQYF TGTTCCAGCAGCCCTAGACAGGGGATTGGCTACGAGCAGTACTTC
TRBJ2-6 NA NA TRBV30 CAWRAAGANVLTF TGTGCCTGGAGGGCGGCTGGGGCCAACGTCCTGACTTTC
TRBJ2-1 once TRBD2 TRBV19 CASRTSGNNEQFF TGTGCCAGCCGGACTAGCGGAAACAATGAGCAGTTCTTC
TRBJ2-7 NA TRBD1 TRBV30 CACSTGGYEQYF TGTGCCTGTTCGACAGGGGGCTACGAGCAGTACTTC
TRBJ2-1 NA TRBD2 TRBV5-4 CASSSGPSGRDNEQFF TGTGCCAGCAGCTCAGGTCCTAGCGGGAGAGACAATGAGCAGTTCTTC
TRBJ2-2 few TRBD1 TRBV7-9 CASSENAGTENTGELFF TGTGCCAGCAGCGAAAACGCCGGGACAGAGAACACCGGGGAGCTGTTTTTT
TRBJ2-2 NA NA TRBV30 CAWVDWNTGELFF TGTGCCTGGGTCGACTGGAACACCGGGGAGCTGTTTTTT
TRBJ2-5 few TRBD2 TRBV15 CATSRAPSGIQETQYF TGTGCCACCAGCAGAGCCCCTAGCGGGATCCAAGAGACCCAGTACTTC
TRBJ1-2 NA NA TRBV7-9 CASRPPGSTYGYTF TGTGCCAGCAGACCTCCAGGGTCTACTTATGGCTACACCTTC
TRBJ2-5 NA NA TRBV5-1 CASRSEGGTQYF TGCGCCAGCCGATCCGAGGGAGGTACCCAGTACTTC
TRBJ2-1 NA TRBD2 TRBV5-5 CASSLSGSLYNEQFF TGTGCCAGCAGCCTCAGCGGGAGCCTGTACAATGAGCAGTTCTTC
TRBJ1-1 NA TRBD1 TRBV6-5 CASKRDRDSTEAFF TGTGCCAGCAAACGGGACAGGGATTCCACTGAAGCTTTCTTT
TRBJ2-2 NA NA TRBV6-1 CASSEGLNAGELFF TGTGCCAGCAGTGAAGGACTTAACGCCGGGGAGCTGTTTTTT
TRBJ1-1 NA NA TRBV5-1 CASSLGRGGNTEAFF TGCGCCAGCAGCTTGGGGAGGGGAGGGAACACTGAAGCTTTCTTT
TRBJ2-2 NA TRBD1 TRBV10-2 CASREGTGANTGELFF TGCGCCAGCAGGGAAGGGACAGGGGCGAACACCGGGGAGCTGTTTTTT
TRBJ2-7 NA NA TRBV5-4 CASSSRARGSYEQYF TGTGCCAGCAGCTCCCGGGCCAGGGGCTCCTACGAGCAGTACTTC